This T cell receptor (beta chain) stems from a study of T cells after somatic rescue of genetic block. Trimming left V 1 base short and J 5 bases short, with 15 bases between. The CDR3 has 16 amino acids. Germline values: CDR1 LNHDA, CDR2 SQIVND (reference sequence). The table came from immunoSEQ multiplex PCR; TCRdb's copy has only in-frame clones and leaves some out. The table shows roughly 110,000 clones, with approximately 90% occurring only once. Sequencing input: peripheral blood mononuclear cells (PBMCs). This clonotype was sampled from a woman in her late teens or twenties. The chain carries TRBV19 and TRBJ1-5; D is unresolved. The DNA for the CDR3 is TGTGCCAGTAGTATAGGAGAGGGCCCTTTGGATCAGCCCCAGCATTTT. Its translation is CASSIGEGPLDQPQHF.